The clone carrying this TCR beta chain was detected once. This specimen belongs to a study of blood T cell repertoires in COVID-19. The wider study: Spain, Italy and the United States supplied samples that represented acute and convalescent COVID-19.

CDR3 length: 16 amino acids. V gave up 5 bases and J gave up 0 bases; unmatched junction bases: 4. Germline values: CDR1 MNHNY, CDR2 SVGAGI (reference sequence). Libraries were prepared by immunoSEQ multiplex PCR; TCRdb keeps only in-frame clonotypes and omits some of them. The sample lists 25,000 to 30,000 clones, 80% to 90% occurring once. The material sequenced was peripheral blood. The source is an elderly woman with COVID-19, enrolled during active disease. The V and J genes are TRBV6-6 and TRBJ1-5; 10 bases are a match to TRBD1. The chain's CDR3 is CASSRQGANSNQPQHF. In DNA, the CDR3 is TGTGCCAGCAGTCGACAGGGGGCCAATAGCAATCAGCCCCAGCATTTT.